Presented here are 16 T cell receptor beta chains from one specimen sequenced in a study of Ad26.COV2.S vaccination and SARS-CoV-2 variants. This sample's treatment: roughly 20 received Ad26.COV2.S at low or high dose, single or two shots; several received placebo; per-sample allocation not given. At day 63 after the first vaccine or placebo injection, samples were drawn. Data came from immunoSEQ multiplex PCR; TCRdb stores just in-frame clones and leaves some out. The sample records 300,000 to 350,000 clones, roughly 90% being singletons. The sample here was peripheral blood, taken in a trial of Ad26.COV2.S vaccine versus placebo. The origin of the receptors is a person aged 18 to 59 who received the Ad26.COV2.S COVID-19 vaccine or a placebo.

The chain is built from TRBV6-2 or TRBV6-3 and TRBJ2-7; D is possibly TRBD1 (6 bases). The CDR3 has 13 amino acids. Germline V gives CDR1 MNHEY, CDR2 SVGEGT. The V gene lost 6 bases and the J gene lost 2 bases, with 11 bases spanning the gap. The CDR3 DNA follows: TGTGCCAGCAGCCCGACAGGCACCTACGAGCAGTACTTC. Protein sequence: CASSPTGTYEQYF.

The chain carries TRBV12-3 or TRBV12-4 and TRBJ1-1; D call uncertain. The CDR3 is 12 residues long. V was clipped by 5 bases and J by 1 base, with 5 bases between them. The CDR3 reads CASSPWNTEAFF. CDR3 in DNA: TGTGCCAGCAGTCCTTGGAACACTGAAGCTTTCTTT.

The chain has TRBV2 and TRBJ2-2, with D perhaps matching TRBD2 (6 bases). Looked up from germline, CDR1 is SNHLY and CDR2 is FYNNEI. The CDR3 has 14 residues. V lost 4 bases and J 5 bases, leaving 11 bases between the germline ends. The CDR3 sequence is CASSAPLATGELFF. The CDR3 DNA sequence: TGTGCCAGCAGTGCCCCCCTAGCGACCGGGGAGCTGTTTTTT.

The genes are TRBV4-1 and TRBJ2-7; 8 bases agree with TRBD1. The CDR3 runs to 16 residues. Looked up from germline, CDR1 is MGHRA and CDR2 is YSYEKL. After removal of 4 bases from V and 7 bases from J, the junction contained 15 bases not matched to a gene. CDR3 nucleotide sequence: TGCGCCAGCAGCCCTAAACCGGGACAGGACCCCAGGGAGCAGTACTTC. Translating it yields CASSPKPGQDPREQYF.

The chain has TRBV28 and TRBJ2-7; the D gene is possibly TRBD1 (5 bases). Germline V lookup: CDR1 MDHEN, CDR2 SYDVKM. V shed 8 bases and J shed 3 bases, with 14 bases lying between them. The CDR3 contains 13 residues. In DNA, the CDR3 is TGTGCCAGCGTACTCAGGGTAGGCTACGAGCAGTACTTC. Translated, it gives CASVLRVGYEQYF.

This chain uses TRBV28 with TRBJ2-1; D is tentatively TRBD1 or TRBD2 (5 bases each). V was pared by 7 bases and J by 7 bases, with 17 bases between. CDR3 length: 14 amino acids. CDR1 and CDR2 (germline): MDHEN, SYDVKM. CDR3 DNA sequence: TGTGCCAGCACCAAAGGTGGGACCCGGAATGAGCAGTTCTTC. This codes for CASTKGGTRNEQFF.

The chain uses TRBV30 and TRBJ1-2; TRBD1 matches 12 bases. CDR3 size: 17 residues. From germline, CDR1 is GTSNPN and CDR2 SVGIG (reference sequence). V dropped 1 base and J dropped 6; count of bases not matched to a gene: 12. CDR3 nucleotide sequence: TGTGCCTGGAGTGACGGGACAGGGGGCCCCTACGAGAATGGCTACACCTTC. Translating gives CAWSDGTGGPYENGYTF.

The V and J genes are TRBV6-1 and TRBJ1-2; unclear D gene. From germline, CDR1 is MNHNS and CDR2 SASEGT. Trimming took 1 base from V and 2 from J, leaving 8 bases between them. The CDR3 has 14 amino acids. This chain's CDR3 is CASSEDYGNYGYTF. CDR3 nucleotide sequence: TGTGCCAGCAGTGAAGATTATGGAAACTATGGCTACACCTTC.

The chain couples TRBV30 to TRBJ2-1; no firm D call. This CDR3 contains 13 residues. Germline V gene sequence: CDR1 GTSNPN, CDR2 SVGIG (reference sequence). CDR3 region: CAGHRRSYNEQFF. The CDR3 DNA is TGTGCTGGCCATAGACGCTCCTACAATGAGCAGTTCTTC. The full variable domain, with the rest looked up from reference TRBV30 and TRBJ2-1, is SQTIHQWPATLVQPVGSPLSLECTVEGTSNPNLYWYRQAAGRGLQLLFYSVGIGQISSEVPQNLSASRPQDRQFILSSKKLLLSDSGFYLCAGHRRSYNEQFFGPGTRLTVL.

V is TRBV27 and J is TRBJ1-6, with D unclear. This CDR3 region has 13 residues. Looked up from germline, CDR1 is MNHEY and CDR2 is SMNVEV (reference sequence). Trimming took off 4 bases at V and 7 bases at J, with 8 bases between the two ends. CDR3 protein: CASSSNLNSPLHF. The CDR3 DNA is TGTGCCAGCAGTTCAAACCTAAATTCACCCCTCCACTTT.

The rearrangement links TRBV7-9 to TRBJ1-5, with D unclear. The CDR3 has 12 amino acids. The germline V gene encodes CDR1 SEHNR and CDR2 FQNEAQ (reference sequence). V was pared by 4 bases and J by 7 bases, with 8 bases between. The CDR3 region is CASSSTDQPQHF. CDR3 DNA: TGTGCCAGCAGCTCAACGGACCAGCCCCAGCATTTT.

CDR3 sequence reads: CASSLEAARSWEKLFF. Here the CDR3 DNA reads TGCGCCAGCAGCTTGGAGGCAGCGAGAAGTTGGGAAAAACTGTTTTTT. The rearrangement uses TRBV5-1 and TRBJ1-4; the D is unclear. CDR1 SGHRS and CDR2 YFSETQ come from the germline V gene. This CDR3 has 16 amino acids. The ends were cut back, 0 bases at V and 8 bases at J, with 17 bases in the middle. Drawing the rest from reference TRBV5-1 and TRBJ1-4, the complete variable domain is KAGVTQTPRYLIKTRGQQVTLSCSPISGHRSVSWYQQTPGQGLQFLFEYFSETQRNKGNFPGRFSGRQFSNSRSEMNVSTLELGDSALYLCASSLEAARSWEKLFFGSGTQLSVL.

The rearrangement uses TRBV27 and TRBJ2-1; unclear D gene. Germline CDR1 is MNHEY and CDR2 is SMNVEV (reference sequence). V shed 5 bases and J shed 0 bases, with 8 bases lying between them. The CDR3 is 14 residues long. This CDR3 reads CASSPEISYNEQFF. Here the CDR3 DNA reads TGTGCCAGCAGTCCGGAGATCTCCTACAATGAGCAGTTCTTC.

The rearrangement uses TRBV27 and TRBJ1-2, with D uncertain. The CDR3 runs 14 residues. Germline lookup yields CDR1 MNHEY and CDR2 SMNVEV (reference sequence). Deletions cut 5 bases from V and 8 bases from J, with 18 bases between. CDR3 coding DNA: TGTGCCAGCAGTCCCTTTAGGGTGTCCAAGGGCTACACCTTC. Its protein is CASSPFRVSKGYTF.

The V gene is TRBV12-5, the J gene TRBJ1-1; D remains ambiguous. The V gene's germline CDR1 is LGHNT and CDR2 FRNRAP. This CDR3 comprises 14 residues. Trimming took 3 bases from V and 7 from J, leaving 15 bases between them. CDR3 protein: CASGLLGRPNEAFF. Written as DNA, the CDR3 is TGTGCTAGTGGTTTATTGGGCAGACCTAATGAAGCTTTCTTT.

The rearrangement joins TRBV28 to TRBJ1-5; 8 bases match TRBD1. V was pared by 2 bases and J by 3 bases, with 6 bases of the junction left unmatched. Germline assignment: CDR1 MDHEN and CDR2 SYDVKM. This CDR3 is built from 16 residues. The CDR3, as DNA: TGTGCCAGCAGTTTAGGGGGGACAGGCTCCAATCAGCCCCAGCATTTT. Translated: CASSLGGTGSNQPQHF.